This is a list of T cell receptor beta chains from one sample in a study of blood T cell repertoires in COVID-19. The method was immunoSEQ multiplex PCR; TCRdb's version includes in-frame clones alone and lacks a portion of them. The sample has hundreds of thousands of clones, approximately 89% seen once. The source material was PBMCs or T cells enriched from blood (not recorded which). These receptors all come from a man aged 40-55 years in a cohort exposed to, infected with or recovered from COVID-19 (not recorded which). CDR3s include the opening cysteine and the closing phenylalanine or tryptophan. Fields, in order: CDR3 DNA, CDR3 protein, V gene, D gene, clone size, J gene. D genes are given only for firm matches. Expanded clones get a size class; other rows say once, few or many, or leave the size out.

CDR3 DNA: TGCGCCAGCAGCTTTATAGGACAGGGAGACGGCTACACCTTC
CDR3 protein: CASSFIGQGDGYTF
V gene: TRBV5-1
D gene: TRBD1
clone size: -
J gene: TRBJ1-2

CDR3 DNA: TGTGCTAGTGGTTTGGTACTAAACAGGGGGCGGTATGAGCAGTTCTTC
CDR3 protein: CASGLVLNRGRYEQFF
V gene: TRBV12-5
D gene: TRBD1
clone size: -
J gene: TRBJ2-1

CDR3 DNA: TGTGCCAGCAGTTTGATCGTAAGCGGGACCAATGAGCAGTTCTTC
CDR3 protein: CASSLIVSGTNEQFF
V gene: TRBV28
D gene: TRBD2
clone size: once
J gene: TRBJ2-1

CDR3 DNA: TGCAGTGCTAGTAACCGCTACAGCAATCAGCCCCAGCATTTT
CDR3 protein: CSASNRYSNQPQHF
V gene: TRBV20-1
D gene: -
clone size: -
J gene: TRBJ1-5

CDR3 DNA: TGTGCCACCAGCAGGCCCCGAGCGGGAGGTGTGGCCTCCTACAATGAGCAGTTCTTC
CDR3 protein: CATSRPRAGGVASYNEQFF
V gene: TRBV15
D gene: TRBD2
clone size: -
J gene: TRBJ2-1

CDR3 DNA: TGTGCCAGCAGTGCCGACAGGTTTTACCAGCCCCAGCATTTT
CDR3 protein: CASSADRFYQPQHF
V gene: TRBV28
D gene: -
clone size: -
J gene: TRBJ1-5

CDR3 DNA: TGTGCCAGCAGTGAAGTGGGACAGTTTTATTTAGGAGCTTTCTTT
CDR3 protein: CASSEVGQFYLGAFF
V gene: TRBV6-1
D gene: TRBD1
clone size: -
J gene: TRBJ1-1

CDR3 DNA: TGTGCCAGCAGTTTGGCGGGAGGGTATCGGCAGCCCCAGCATTTT
CDR3 protein: CASSLAGGYRQPQHF
V gene: TRBV28
D gene: -
clone size: -
J gene: TRBJ1-5

CDR3 DNA: TGTGCCAGCAGCGGAACTCCGAGCGGGATCGGGGCCACCGGGGAGCTGTTTTTT
CDR3 protein: CASSGTPSGIGATGELFF
V gene: TRBV3-1/TRBV3-2
D gene: TRBD2
clone size: -
J gene: TRBJ2-2

CDR3 DNA: TGTGCCAGCAGTTACGAGGCGGGAGGGGGCACCGGGGAGCTGTTTTTT
CDR3 protein: CASSYEAGGGTGELFF
V gene: TRBV6-5
D gene: TRBD2
clone size: once
J gene: TRBJ2-2

CDR3 DNA: TGTGCCAGCAGCTTACATGGGGCAAGTAGCAATGAGCAGTTCTTC
CDR3 protein: CASSLHGASSNEQFF
V gene: TRBV5-6
D gene: -
clone size: -
J gene: TRBJ2-1

CDR3 DNA: TGTGCCAGCAGCCAGCGACTAGCGGAATCCTACGAGCAGTACTTC
CDR3 protein: CASSQRLAESYEQYF
V gene: TRBV4-2
D gene: TRBD2
clone size: few
J gene: TRBJ2-7

CDR3 DNA: TGTGCCTGGAGCAAGGGACAGGTTGGCAATCAGCCCCAGCATTTT
CDR3 protein: CAWSKGQVGNQPQHF
V gene: TRBV30
D gene: TRBD1
clone size: -
J gene: TRBJ1-5

CDR3 DNA: TGTGCCAGTAAACGTCAAACGGCGGGCAATCAGCCCCAGCATTTT
CDR3 protein: CASKRQTAGNQPQHF
V gene: TRBV19
D gene: -
clone size: -
J gene: TRBJ1-5

CDR3 DNA: TGTGCCAGCAGCTTAAAACAGGGCAGCGGGGAGCTGTTTTTT
CDR3 protein: CASSLKQGSGELFF
V gene: TRBV7-2
D gene: -
clone size: -
J gene: TRBJ2-2

CDR3 DNA: TGCGCCAGCACCCTGGGGGGACTATCGGGGTCCTACGAGCAGTACTTC
CDR3 protein: CASTLGGLSGSYEQYF
V gene: TRBV10-2
D gene: TRBD2
clone size: -
J gene: TRBJ2-7

CDR3 DNA: TGTGCCAGCAGCCAAGTAGGGGCTTGGACAGGGGTATTGGGAACTGAAGCTTTCTTT
CDR3 protein: CASSQVGAWTGVLGTEAFF
V gene: TRBV3-1/TRBV3-2
D gene: TRBD1
clone size: -
J gene: TRBJ1-1

CDR3 DNA: TGTGCCAGCGGTAGATTTAGGAACACTGAAGCTTTCTTT
CDR3 protein: CASGRFRNTEAFF
V gene: TRBV6-5
D gene: -
clone size: -
J gene: TRBJ1-1

CDR3 DNA: TGCGCCAGCTCCATGGGGGGCCAAGAGACCCAGTACTTC
CDR3 protein: CASSMGGQETQYF
V gene: TRBV10-1
D gene: -
clone size: -
J gene: TRBJ2-5

CDR3 DNA: TGTGCCAGCTCACAGAAATGGACAGATGAAGCTTTCTTT
CDR3 protein: CASSQKWTDEAFF
V gene: TRBV18
D gene: -
clone size: -
J gene: TRBJ1-1

CDR3 DNA: TGTGCCTGGAGCCCGGGACAAATTAGGACTGAAGCTTTCTTT
CDR3 protein: CAWSPGQIRTEAFF
V gene: TRBV30
D gene: -
clone size: -
J gene: TRBJ1-1

CDR3 DNA: TGTGCCACCTCGTCTAAAATAAGCAACACTGAAGCTTTCTTT
CDR3 protein: CATSSKISNTEAFF
V gene: TRBV6-5
D gene: -
clone size: -
J gene: TRBJ1-1

CDR3 DNA: TGCGCCAGCAGCTTAGAGGTTCGCTCTGGAAACACCATATATTTT
CDR3 protein: CASSLEVRSGNTIYF
V gene: TRBV5-1
D gene: -
clone size: -
J gene: TRBJ1-3

CDR3 DNA: TGTGCCAGCAGTTCCGGGAACAGCGACGAGCAGTACTTC
CDR3 protein: CASSSGNSDEQYF
V gene: TRBV6-5
D gene: -
clone size: -
J gene: TRBJ2-7

CDR3 DNA: TGTGCCAGCAGTTTCCCGGGACAGGGGGGGAATGAGCAGTTCTTC
CDR3 protein: CASSFPGQGGNEQFF
V gene: TRBV6-6
D gene: TRBD1
clone size: -
J gene: TRBJ2-1

CDR3 DNA: TGTGCCAGCAGTTTGTGGAGCCAGAATGAAAAACTGTTTTTT
CDR3 protein: CASSLWSQNEKLFF
V gene: TRBV28
D gene: -
clone size: -
J gene: TRBJ1-4

CDR3 DNA: TGTGCCAGTAGTATAACTGGCGACTTTAGCTCCTACAATGAGCAGTTCTTC
CDR3 protein: CASSITGDFSSYNEQFF
V gene: TRBV19
D gene: -
clone size: -
J gene: TRBJ2-1

CDR3 DNA: TGTGCCATCAGTGCTAAGGGGGCGACTGGAAACACCATATATTTT
CDR3 protein: CAISAKGATGNTIYF
V gene: TRBV10-3
D gene: TRBD1
clone size: -
J gene: TRBJ1-3

CDR3 DNA: TGCGCCAGCAGCCCCCTAGCGGGAGTCACCGGGGAGCTGTTTTTT
CDR3 protein: CASSPLAGVTGELFF
V gene: TRBV4-1
D gene: TRBD2
clone size: -
J gene: TRBJ2-2

CDR3 DNA: TGTGCCAGCAGCTTTAAGGGCGGGGATCAGCCCCAGCATTTT
CDR3 protein: CASSFKGGDQPQHF
V gene: TRBV5-5
D gene: -
clone size: -
J gene: TRBJ1-5

CDR3 DNA: TGTGCCAGCACTAGCGGCGAGGGGTACAATGAGCAGTTCTTC
CDR3 protein: CASTSGEGYNEQFF
V gene: TRBV27
D gene: TRBD2
clone size: -
J gene: TRBJ2-1

CDR3 DNA: TGCGCCAGCAGCCAAGACCGGGGACTAGCGGGAGGGCCTTTCTACGAGCAGTACTTC
CDR3 protein: CASSQDRGLAGGPFYEQYF
V gene: TRBV4-1
D gene: TRBD2
clone size: once
J gene: TRBJ2-7

CDR3 DNA: TGTGCCAGCAGCAAAGGGGGGGACTACACAGATACGCAGTATTTT
CDR3 protein: CASSKGGDYTDTQYF
V gene: TRBV21-1
D gene: -
clone size: -
J gene: TRBJ2-3

CDR3 DNA: TGTGCCAGCAGTTCCCTGATCGACGACACCCCGACTGGAAACACCATATATTTT
CDR3 protein: CASSSLIDDTPTGNTIYF
V gene: TRBV6-2/TRBV6-3
D gene: -
clone size: -
J gene: TRBJ1-3

CDR3 DNA: TGCGCCAGCAGGCCGGGACTAGCGGGACCCGAGCAGTACTTC
CDR3 protein: CASRPGLAGPEQYF
V gene: TRBV5-1
D gene: TRBD2
clone size: -
J gene: TRBJ2-7

CDR3 DNA: TGTGCCAGCAGCTTCGGGACTAGCGGGTACAATGAGCAGTTCTTC
CDR3 protein: CASSFGTSGYNEQFF
V gene: TRBV7-9
D gene: TRBD2
clone size: -
J gene: TRBJ2-1

CDR3 DNA: TGCGCCAGCAGCTTTGGGGGACTAGCGGGAGTGGCGACAATGGAGACCCAGTACTTC
CDR3 protein: CASSFGGLAGVATMETQYF
V gene: TRBV5-1
D gene: TRBD2
clone size: -
J gene: TRBJ2-5

CDR3 DNA: TGCGCCAGCAGCTTGGGGGACAGTAAGAATCAGCCCCAGCATTTT
CDR3 protein: CASSLGDSKNQPQHF
V gene: TRBV5-1
D gene: TRBD1
clone size: -
J gene: TRBJ1-5

CDR3 DNA: TGTGCCAGCAGTGAAGATTTATCAGGGTCGAGAACTGAAGCTTTCTTT
CDR3 protein: CASSEDLSGSRTEAFF
V gene: TRBV6-1
D gene: -
clone size: -
J gene: TRBJ1-1

CDR3 DNA: TGTGCCAGTAGTATGTACGGGATCAGCTACACCTTC
CDR3 protein: CASSMYGISYTF
V gene: TRBV19
D gene: -
clone size: -
J gene: TRBJ1-2

CDR3 DNA: TGTGCCAGCAGCCGGCAACAGGGGAACACTGAAGCTTTCTTT
CDR3 protein: CASSRQQGNTEAFF
V gene: TRBV3-1/TRBV3-2
D gene: -
clone size: -
J gene: TRBJ1-1

CDR3 DNA: TGTGCCAGCAGCGTAGGTACTATCAACACCGGGGAGCTGTTTTTT
CDR3 protein: CASSVGTINTGELFF
V gene: TRBV9
D gene: -
clone size: -
J gene: TRBJ2-2

CDR3 DNA: TGTGCCAGCAGCCAAGATCCGAGAGCGGGAGTGTTCTACAATGAGCAGTTCTTC
CDR3 protein: CASSQDPRAGVFYNEQFF
V gene: TRBV14
D gene: TRBD2
clone size: -
J gene: TRBJ2-1

CDR3 DNA: TGTGCCAGTAGATCCGGAACAGCCGCCTACGAGCAGTACTTC
CDR3 protein: CASRSGTAAYEQYF
V gene: TRBV19
D gene: -
clone size: -
J gene: TRBJ2-7

CDR3 DNA: TGTGCCACCAGTGATTTGACGGGGAGGGGGTACACTGAAGCTTTCTTT
CDR3 protein: CATSDLTGRGYTEAFF
V gene: TRBV24-1
D gene: -
clone size: few
J gene: TRBJ1-1

CDR3 DNA: TGTGCCTGGAGTCCGGGGTTGAGTGGCTACACCTTC
CDR3 protein: CAWSPGLSGYTF
V gene: TRBV30
D gene: -
clone size: -
J gene: TRBJ1-2

CDR3 DNA: TGTGCCACCAGTGGGTCAGGCTATCAGCCCCAGCATTTT
CDR3 protein: CATSGSGYQPQHF
V gene: TRBV24-1
D gene: -
clone size: -
J gene: TRBJ1-5

CDR3 DNA: TGTGCCAGCAGCTTAGTAACTCAGGGCGGCTACACCTTC
CDR3 protein: CASSLVTQGGYTF
V gene: TRBV7-8
D gene: -
clone size: -
J gene: TRBJ1-2

CDR3 DNA: TGTGCCAGCTCCCGGGACAGGGCCGAGCAGTACTTC
CDR3 protein: CASSRDRAEQYF
V gene: TRBV18
D gene: TRBD1
clone size: -
J gene: TRBJ2-7

CDR3 DNA: TGTGCCAGCAGTTTTACTACTAGCACAGATACGCAGTATTTT
CDR3 protein: CASSFTTSTDTQYF
V gene: TRBV27
D gene: -
clone size: -
J gene: TRBJ2-3

CDR3 DNA: TGCAGCGCCATTGGGACTAGCGGGAGCTCCTACGAGCAGTACTTC
CDR3 protein: CSAIGTSGSSYEQYF
V gene: TRBV29-1
D gene: TRBD2
clone size: -
J gene: TRBJ2-7

CDR3 DNA: TGTGCCAGCAGAACCCTTGATGTGAGCGGCTACACCTTC
CDR3 protein: CASRTLDVSGYTF
V gene: TRBV6-5
D gene: -
clone size: -
J gene: TRBJ1-2

CDR3 DNA: TGTGCCAGCAGTCCTAGCGGGAGAGGGCAAGAGACCCAGTACTTC
CDR3 protein: CASSPSGRGQETQYF
V gene: TRBV28
D gene: TRBD2
clone size: -
J gene: TRBJ2-5

CDR3 DNA: TGTGCCAGCAGCTTGCTCGGGACAGGAGTGCCTAGCAATCAGCCCCAGCATTTT
CDR3 protein: CASSLLGTGVPSNQPQHF
V gene: TRBV7-2
D gene: TRBD1
clone size: -
J gene: TRBJ1-5

CDR3 DNA: TGTGCCAGTACCCCCTTGGGGGGGAACAATCAGCCCCAGCATTTT
CDR3 protein: CASTPLGGNNQPQHF
V gene: TRBV19
D gene: -
clone size: few
J gene: TRBJ1-5